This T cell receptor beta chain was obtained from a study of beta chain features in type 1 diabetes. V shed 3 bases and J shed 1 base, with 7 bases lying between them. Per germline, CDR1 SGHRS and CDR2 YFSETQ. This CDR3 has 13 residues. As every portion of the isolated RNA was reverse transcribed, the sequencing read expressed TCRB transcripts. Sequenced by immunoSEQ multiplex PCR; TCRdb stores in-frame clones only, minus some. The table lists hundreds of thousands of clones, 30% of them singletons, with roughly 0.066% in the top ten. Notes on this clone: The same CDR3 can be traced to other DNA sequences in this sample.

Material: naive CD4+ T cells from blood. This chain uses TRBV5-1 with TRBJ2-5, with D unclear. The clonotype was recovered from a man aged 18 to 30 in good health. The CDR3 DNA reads TGCGCCAGCAGCTGGGTAGGCCAAGAGACCCAGTACTTC. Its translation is CASSWVGQETQYF.